This T cell receptor beta chain was found in a study of Ad26.COV2.S vaccination and SARS-CoV-2 variants. Study background: Participant was drawn from the COV1001 Ad26.COV2.S trial arm.

The CDR3 consists of 15 residues. V dropped 4 bases and J dropped 5 bases, with 18 bases sitting between them. Germline loops: CDR1 SGDLS, CDR2 YYNGEE. Treatment of the sample: roughly 19 received Ad26.COV2.S at low or high dose, single or two shots; roughly 5 received placebo; per-sample allocation not given. Day 63 after the first injection of vaccine or placebo was the sampling time. The table came from immunoSEQ multiplex PCR; TCRdb's copy has only in-frame clones and leaves some out. The table has around 250,000 clones, roughly 89% seen once. The rearrangement uses TRBV9 and TRBJ2-5, with TRBD1 as a possible D gene (6 bases). This clonotype originated in a person aged 18-65 years who received the Ad26.COV2.S COVID-19 vaccine or a placebo. Sequencing used peripheral blood, obtained in a trial of Ad26.COV2.S vaccine versus placebo. CDR3 region: CASSTDRGQGETQYF. The CDR3 coding sequence is TGTGCCAGCAGCACCGATCGGGGTCAGGGGGAGACCCAGTACTTC.